The text below deals with one T cell receptor beta chain. Its antigen is undetermined. This record comes from a study of Tregs in tolerant kidney transplant recipients. The study's findings and limits: The small number of patients limits these findings pending further validation.

Sequenced by immunoSEQ multiplex PCR; TCRdb stores in-frame clones only, minus some. The sample yields about 240,000 clones, roughly 80% seen once. Trimming removed 4 bases at V and 1 base at J, with 12 bases between. Germline CDR1 and CDR2: SGDLS and YYNGEE. This CDR3 comprises 15 residues. Unstimulated regulatory T cells (CD4+CD25+CD127-), CD4+CD25- non-regulatory cells, CD4 and CD8 cells were FACS-sorted from thawed PBMCs. The sequencing input was CD4+ T cells from blood. This sequence originates from a human donor in good health. The chain carries TRBV9 and TRBJ1-3; D may be TRBD1 (5 bases). The CDR3 sequence is CASSPYGGSGNTIYF. The CDR3 coding sequence is TGTGCCAGCAGCCCGTACGGGGGGTCTGGAAACACCATATATTTT.